This TCR beta chain was documented in a study of OX40 agonist ivuxolimab in advanced cancers. Germline CDR1 is SGHRS and CDR2 is YFSETQ. Trimming took 5 bases from V and 4 from J; bases not matched to a gene: 4. The CDR3 length is 13 residues. Profiled with immunoSEQ multiplex PCR; TCRdb holds only in-frame clones, not every one. The sample holds about 100,000 clones, 90% seen once. The chain links TRBV5-1 to TRBJ2-5; 8 bases line up with TRBD1. This clonotype was sampled from an adult with an advanced solid tumor such as melanoma, head and neck, liver or kidney cancer. This sample comprised CD4+ or CD8+ T cells sorted from blood, obtained in a trial of the OX40 agonist ivuxolimab. The CDR3 region is CASRRGQGETQYF. CDR3 nucleotide sequence: TGCGCCAGCAGACGAGGACAGGGAGAGACCCAGTACTTC.